The T cell receptor (beta chain) described here comes from a study of CD8+CD57+ T cells in acquired aplastic anemia. V lost 4 bases and J lost 0, with 13 bases in between. The CDR3 totals 15 residues. The V gene's germline CDR1 is ENHRY and CDR2 SYGVKD. Patients sequenced had flow cytometry evidence of CD8+CD57+ cell expansion. TCR beta VDJ and CDR3 profiles were obtained from a genomic DNA template. From the reads, TCRdb called clonotypes with MiXCR, one entry per CDR3 protein. The sample has 200,000 to 250,000 distinct CDR3 sequences, approximately 65% seen once. The sequence was collected from a human donor with aplastic anemia. The specimen sequenced was sorted CD4+, CD8+, or CD8+CD57+ T cells (not recorded which) from PBMCs. The chain joins TRBV10-3 to TRBJ2-7; TRBD2 is a possible D gene (6 bases). The CDR3 sequence is CAISVGGRGSYEQYF. For the CDR3, the DNA is TGTGCCATCAGTGTGGGAGGTAGGGGCTCCTACGAGCAGTACTTC.